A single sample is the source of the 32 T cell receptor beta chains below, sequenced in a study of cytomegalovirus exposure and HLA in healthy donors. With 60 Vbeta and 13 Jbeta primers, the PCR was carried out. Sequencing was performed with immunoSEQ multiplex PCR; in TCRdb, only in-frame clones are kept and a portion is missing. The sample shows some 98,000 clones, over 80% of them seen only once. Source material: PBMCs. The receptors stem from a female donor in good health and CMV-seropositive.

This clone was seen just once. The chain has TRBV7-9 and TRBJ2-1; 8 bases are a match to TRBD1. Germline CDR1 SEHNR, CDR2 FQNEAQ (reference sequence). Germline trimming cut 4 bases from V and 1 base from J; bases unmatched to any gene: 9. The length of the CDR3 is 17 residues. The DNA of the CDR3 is TGTGCCAGCAGCTCGCGGGACAGGATCTGGTCCTACAATGAGCAGTTCTTC. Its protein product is CASSSRDRIWSYNEQFF.

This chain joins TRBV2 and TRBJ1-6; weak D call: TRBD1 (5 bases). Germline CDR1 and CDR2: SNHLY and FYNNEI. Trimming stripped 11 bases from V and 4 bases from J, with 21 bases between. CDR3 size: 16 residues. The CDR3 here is CAPPASGSGYNSPLHF. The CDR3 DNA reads TGTGCCCCCCCAGCATCTGGGTCAGGGTATAATTCACCCCTCCACTTT.

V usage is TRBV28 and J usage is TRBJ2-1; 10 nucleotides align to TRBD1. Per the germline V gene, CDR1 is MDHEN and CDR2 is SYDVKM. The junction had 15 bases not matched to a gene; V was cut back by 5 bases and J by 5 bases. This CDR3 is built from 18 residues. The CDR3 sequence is CASSTSDVGQGSDNEQFF. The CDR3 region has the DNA TGTGCCAGCAGTACGTCCGATGTGGGACAGGGGTCCGACAATGAGCAGTTCTTC.

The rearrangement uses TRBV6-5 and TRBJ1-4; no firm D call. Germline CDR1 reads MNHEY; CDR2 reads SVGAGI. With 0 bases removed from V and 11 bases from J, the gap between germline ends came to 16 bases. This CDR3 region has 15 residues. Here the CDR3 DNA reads TGTGCCAGCAGTTACTCAGAATCGAAGGCCGGGAAACTGTTTTTT. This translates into CASSYSESKAGKLFF.

CDR3 loop: CASSAGTRNVQREQYF. CDR3 coding DNA: TGCGCCAGCAGCGCTGGGACACGCAATGTGCAGCGCGAGCAGTACTTC. The rearrangement uses TRBV5-1 and TRBJ2-7; the D gene is possibly TRBD1 (6 bases). Germline V CDR1 and CDR2: SGHRS, YFSETQ. V was pared by 4 bases and J by 6 bases, with 23 bases between. The CDR3 loop spans 16 amino acids.

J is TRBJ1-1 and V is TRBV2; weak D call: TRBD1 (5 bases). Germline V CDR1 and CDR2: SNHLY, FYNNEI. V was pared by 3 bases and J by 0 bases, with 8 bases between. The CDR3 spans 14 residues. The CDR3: CASSEGLMNTEAFF. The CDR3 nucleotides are TGTGCCAGCAGTGAGGGGCTTATGAACACTGAAGCTTTCTTT.

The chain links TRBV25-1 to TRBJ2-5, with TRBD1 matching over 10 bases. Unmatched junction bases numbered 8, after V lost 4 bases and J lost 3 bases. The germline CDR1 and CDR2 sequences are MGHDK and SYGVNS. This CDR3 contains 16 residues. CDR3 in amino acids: CASSVTGTGAKETQYF. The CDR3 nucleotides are TGTGCCAGCAGTGTCACCGGGACAGGGGCAAAAGAGACCCAGTACTTC.

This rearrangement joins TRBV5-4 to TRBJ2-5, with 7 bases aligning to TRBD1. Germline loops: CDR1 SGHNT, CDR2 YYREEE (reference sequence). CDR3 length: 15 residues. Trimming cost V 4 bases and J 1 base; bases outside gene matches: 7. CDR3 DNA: TGTGCCAGCAGCAGGGTCCGGGACAGCCAAGAGACCCAGTACTTC. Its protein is CASSRVRDSQETQYF.

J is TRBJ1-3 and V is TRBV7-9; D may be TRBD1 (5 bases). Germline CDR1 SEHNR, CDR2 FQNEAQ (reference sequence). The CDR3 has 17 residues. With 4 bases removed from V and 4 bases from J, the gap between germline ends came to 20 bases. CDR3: CASSYLSSGPAGNTIYF. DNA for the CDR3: TGTGCCAGCAGCTACCTCTCTTCAGGGCCGGCCGGAAACACCATATATTTT.

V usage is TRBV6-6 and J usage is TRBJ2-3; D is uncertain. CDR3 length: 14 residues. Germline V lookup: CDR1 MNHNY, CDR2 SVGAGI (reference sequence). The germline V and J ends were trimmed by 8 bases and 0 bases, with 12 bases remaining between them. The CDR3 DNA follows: TGTGCCAGCTCGGTCCGCCGTAGCACAGATACGCAGTATTTT. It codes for CASSVRRSTDTQYF.

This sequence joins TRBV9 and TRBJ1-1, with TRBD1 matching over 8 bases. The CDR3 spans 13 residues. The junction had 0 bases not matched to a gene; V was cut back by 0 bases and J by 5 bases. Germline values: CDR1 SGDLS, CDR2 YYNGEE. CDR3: CASSVGQGTEAFF. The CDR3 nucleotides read TGTGCCAGCAGCGTAGGACAGGGGACTGAAGCTTTCTTT.

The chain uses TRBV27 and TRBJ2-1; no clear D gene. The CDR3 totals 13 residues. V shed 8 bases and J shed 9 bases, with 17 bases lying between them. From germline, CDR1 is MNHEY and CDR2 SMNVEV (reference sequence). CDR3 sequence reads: CASGRSRLGEQFF. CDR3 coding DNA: TGTGCCAGCGGCCGGTCTAGGCTCGGTGAGCAGTTCTTC.

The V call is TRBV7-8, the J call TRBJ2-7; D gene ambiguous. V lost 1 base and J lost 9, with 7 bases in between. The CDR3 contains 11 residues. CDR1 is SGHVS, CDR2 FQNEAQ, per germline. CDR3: CASSLDAWQYF. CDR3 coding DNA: TGTGCCAGCAGCTTAGACGCGTGGCAGTACTTC.

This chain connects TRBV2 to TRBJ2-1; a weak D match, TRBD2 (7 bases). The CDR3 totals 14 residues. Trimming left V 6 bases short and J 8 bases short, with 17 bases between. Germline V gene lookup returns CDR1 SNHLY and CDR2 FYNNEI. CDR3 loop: CASSYLSGGDEQFF. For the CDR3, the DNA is TGTGCCAGCAGCTATCTTTCGGGGGGCGATGAGCAGTTCTTC.

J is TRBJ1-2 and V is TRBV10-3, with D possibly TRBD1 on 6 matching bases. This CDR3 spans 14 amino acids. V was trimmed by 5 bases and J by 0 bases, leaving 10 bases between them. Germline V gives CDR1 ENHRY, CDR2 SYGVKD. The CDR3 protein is CAISRDNTNYGYTF. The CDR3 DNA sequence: TGTGCCATCAGTCGGGACAACACTAACTATGGCTACACCTTC.

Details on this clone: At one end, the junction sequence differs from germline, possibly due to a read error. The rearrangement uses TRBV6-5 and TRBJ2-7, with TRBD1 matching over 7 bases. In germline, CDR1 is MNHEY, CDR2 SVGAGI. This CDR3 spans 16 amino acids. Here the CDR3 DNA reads TGTGCCCGCAGTTACAGGTCCGGGACAGATTCCTACGAGCAGTACTTC. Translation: CARSYRSGTDSYEQYF.

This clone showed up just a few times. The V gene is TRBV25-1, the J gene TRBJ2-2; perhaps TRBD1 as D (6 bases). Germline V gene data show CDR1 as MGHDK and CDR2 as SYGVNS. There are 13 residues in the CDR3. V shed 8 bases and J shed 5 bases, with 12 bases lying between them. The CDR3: CASWNRVTGELFF. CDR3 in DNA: TGTGCCAGCTGGAACAGGGTGACCGGGGAGCTGTTTTTT.

The CDR3 loop is CASSPGTSGTPYNEQFF. CDR3 sequence (DNA): TGTGCCAGCAGTCCTGGGACTAGCGGGACCCCCTACAATGAGCAGTTCTTC. The rearrangement joins TRBV2 to TRBJ2-1, with TRBD2 matching 13 bases. The V gene end was trimmed by 5 bases and the J gene end by 2 bases; junction bases not matched to a gene: 6. CDR3 length: 17 amino acids. The V gene's germline CDR1 is SNHLY and CDR2 FYNNEI. The full variable domain, completed using reference TRBV2 and TRBJ2-1, is EPEVTQTPSHQVTQMGQEVILRCVPISNHLYFYWYRQILGQKVEFLVSFYNNEISEKSEIFDDQFSVERPDGSNFTLKIRSTKLEDSAMYFCASSPGTSGTPYNEQFFGPGTRLTVL.

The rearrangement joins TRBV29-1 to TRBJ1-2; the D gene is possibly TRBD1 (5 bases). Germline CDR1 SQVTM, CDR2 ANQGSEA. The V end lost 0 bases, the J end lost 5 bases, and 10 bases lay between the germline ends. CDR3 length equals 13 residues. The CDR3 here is CSVEDHGAYGYTF. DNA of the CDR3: TGCAGCGTTGAAGATCATGGGGCGTATGGCTACACCTTC.

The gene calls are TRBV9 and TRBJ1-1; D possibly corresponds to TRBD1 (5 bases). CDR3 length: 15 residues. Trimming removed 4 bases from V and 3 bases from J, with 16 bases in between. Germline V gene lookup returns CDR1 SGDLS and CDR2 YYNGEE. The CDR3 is CASSPDDRPYTEAFF. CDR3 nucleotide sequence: TGTGCCAGCAGCCCAGATGACAGACCTTACACTGAAGCTTTCTTT.

The CDR3 DNA follows: TGTGCCAGCAGCAGCGGGACTAGCGGGGCAGAAACCGGGGAGCTGTTTTTT. Its translation is CASSSGTSGAETGELFF. The chain couples TRBV5-4 to TRBJ2-2; 13 bases align to TRBD2. CDR1 is SGHNT, CDR2 YYREEE, per germline (reference sequence). V lost 4 bases, J lost 5 bases, and 8 bases stayed unmatched. The CDR3 is made up of 17 amino acids.

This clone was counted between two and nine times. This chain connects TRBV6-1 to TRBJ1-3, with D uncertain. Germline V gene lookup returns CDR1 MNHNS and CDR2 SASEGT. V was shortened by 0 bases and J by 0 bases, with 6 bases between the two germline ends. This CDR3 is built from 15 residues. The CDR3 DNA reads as TGTGCCAGCAGTGAAGCTGCGGTCTCTGGAAACACCATATATTTT. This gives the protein CASSEAAVSGNTIYF.

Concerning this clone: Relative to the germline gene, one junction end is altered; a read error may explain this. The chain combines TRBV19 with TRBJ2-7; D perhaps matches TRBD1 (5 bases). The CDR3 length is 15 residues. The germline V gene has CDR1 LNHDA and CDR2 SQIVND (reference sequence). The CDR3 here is CAGSIKGQGSYEQYF. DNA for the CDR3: TGTGCCGGTAGTATCAAGGGGCAAGGCTCCTACGAGCAGTACTTC.

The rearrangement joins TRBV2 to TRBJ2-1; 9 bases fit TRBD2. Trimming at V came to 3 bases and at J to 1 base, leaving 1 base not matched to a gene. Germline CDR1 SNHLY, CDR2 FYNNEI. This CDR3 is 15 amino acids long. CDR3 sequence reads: CASSELAGSYNEQFF. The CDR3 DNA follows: TGTGCCAGCAGTGAGCTAGCGGGATCCTACAATGAGCAGTTCTTC.

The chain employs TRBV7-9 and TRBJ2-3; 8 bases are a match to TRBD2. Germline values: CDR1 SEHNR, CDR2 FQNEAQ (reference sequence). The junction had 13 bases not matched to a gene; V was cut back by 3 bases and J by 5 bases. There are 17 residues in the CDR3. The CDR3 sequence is CASSFLFPGLGVDTQYF. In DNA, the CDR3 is TGTGCCAGCAGCTTTCTCTTTCCGGGACTAGGGGTAGATACGCAGTATTTT.

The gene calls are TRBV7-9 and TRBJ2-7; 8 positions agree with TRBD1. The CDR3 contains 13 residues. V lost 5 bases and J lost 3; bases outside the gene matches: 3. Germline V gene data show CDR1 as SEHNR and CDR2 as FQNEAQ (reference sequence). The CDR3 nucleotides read TGTGCCAGCAGCGCAACAGGGGGCTACGAGCAGTACTTC. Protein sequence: CASSATGGYEQYF.

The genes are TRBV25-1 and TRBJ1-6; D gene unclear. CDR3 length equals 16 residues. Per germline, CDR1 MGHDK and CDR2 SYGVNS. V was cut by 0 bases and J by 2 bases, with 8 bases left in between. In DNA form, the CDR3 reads TGTGCCAGCAGTGAATATGGAGGCCCCTATAATTCACCCCTCCACTTT. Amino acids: CASSEYGGPYNSPLHF.

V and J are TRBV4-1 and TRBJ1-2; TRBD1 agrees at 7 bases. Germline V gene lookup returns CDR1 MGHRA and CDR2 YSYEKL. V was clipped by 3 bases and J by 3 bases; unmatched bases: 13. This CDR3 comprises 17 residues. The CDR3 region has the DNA TGCGCCAGCAGCCATCTACCCTCCCCAGACAGGGACTATGGCTACACCTTC. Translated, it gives CASSHLPSPDRDYGYTF.

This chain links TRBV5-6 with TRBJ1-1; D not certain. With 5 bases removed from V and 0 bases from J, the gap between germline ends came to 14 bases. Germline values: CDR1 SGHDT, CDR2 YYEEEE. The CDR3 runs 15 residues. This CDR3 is CASSETSDLNTEAFF. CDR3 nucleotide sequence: TGTGCCAGCAGTGAGACTAGTGATCTGAACACTGAAGCTTTCTTT. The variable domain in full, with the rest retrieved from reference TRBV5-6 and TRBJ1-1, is DAGVTQSPTHLIKTRGQQVTLRCSPKSGHDTVSWYQQALGQGPQFIFQYYEEEERQRGNFPDRFSGHQFPNYSSELNVNALLLGDSALYLCASSETSDLNTEAFFGQGTRLTVV.

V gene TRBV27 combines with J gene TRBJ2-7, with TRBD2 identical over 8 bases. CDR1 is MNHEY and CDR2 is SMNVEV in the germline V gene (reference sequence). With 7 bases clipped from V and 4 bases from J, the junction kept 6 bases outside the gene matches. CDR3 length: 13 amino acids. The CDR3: CASKQGLGYEQYF. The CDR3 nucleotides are TGTGCCAGCAAACAGGGACTAGGGTACGAGCAGTACTTC.

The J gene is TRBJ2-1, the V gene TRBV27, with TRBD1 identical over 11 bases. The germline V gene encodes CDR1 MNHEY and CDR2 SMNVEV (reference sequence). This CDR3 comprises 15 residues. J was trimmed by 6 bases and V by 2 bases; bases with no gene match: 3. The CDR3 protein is CASSLVGQGANEQFF. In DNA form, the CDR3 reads TGTGCCAGCAGTTTAGTAGGACAGGGGGCCAATGAGCAGTTCTTC.

CDR3 nucleotides: TGTGCCAGCAGCCCACAGGGACAGGATAATGAAAAACTGTTTTTT. Amino acids: CASSPQGQDNEKLFF. V is TRBV7-9 and J is TRBJ1-4; TRBD1 aligns across 8 bases. This CDR3 is built from 15 residues. Germline loops: CDR1 SEHNR, CDR2 FQNEAQ (reference sequence). Unmatched junction bases numbered 6, after V lost 5 bases and J lost 4 bases.